This TCR beta chain was identified in a study of molecular identifiers for immune sequencing clone quantification. Turning to the study itself: Five aliquots were made in replicates from the RNA of roughly 21,000 or 96,000 naive CD8 cells, and four were sequenced.

With listed TCR primers and previously described methods, bulk TCR libraries were prepared. TCRdb independently ran MiXCR on the PCR reads; one entry per CDR3 protein. The data hold about 640,000 distinct CDR3 sequences, with 15% to 20% observed a single time. Libraries used about 20,000 to 1,100,000 sorted naive CD8 T cells and 10%, 30% or 50% RNA input. In this sample, this clonotype turned up many times. No antigen is known for it. With 0 bases clipped from V and 4 bases from J, the junction kept 13 bases outside the gene matches. CDR3 size: 18 residues. Germline CDR1 is LGHNA and CDR2 is YSLEER. Whole-study findings and limits: Clones with over 20 RNA copies captured over 98% of effector molecules but under 1% of naive ones.

The sequence was obtained from a human donor in good health. Some libraries in this study had Jurkat cell RNA spiked in. The V and J genes are TRBV4-3 and TRBJ2-3; 7 nucleotides line up with TRBD2. The sample comprised naive CD8+ T cells from blood, with Jurkat cell RNA spiked in. Subset of the sample: FACS-sorted CD8+CD4-CCR7+CD45RA+ naive T cells. The CDR3 spells CASSQDGVGDYVPDTQYF. The CDR3 DNA follows: TGCGCCAGCAGCCAAGATGGCGTCGGGGACTACGTCCCAGATACGCAGTATTTT.